A selection of T cell receptor beta chains follows, all from one sample in a study of blood T cell repertoires in COVID-19. Generated by immunoSEQ multiplex PCR, the TCRdb table keeps only in-frame clones and is missing some. The top ten clones hold 2% to 2.5% of a sample with some 140,000 clones, 80% to 90% of them seen once. Sequencing was performed on peripheral blood. The receptors were gathered from a man aged 50 to 60 with active COVID-19. Both conserved end residues are part of each CDR3. A D gene is named only where the DNA matches it firmly. Clone sizes are given selectively: once, few, many, or a class where the clone is expanded.

v_gene	j_gene	abundance	d_gene	CDR3nt	CDR3aa
TRBV20-1	TRBJ2-2	.	TRBD1	TGCAGTGCTAGTGGACAGGAGATCGGGGAGCTGTTTTTT	CSASGQEIGELFF
TRBV5-8	TRBJ1-5	.	.	TGTGCCAGCAGCTTGAAGGTGTCGTGGACAGAGGTTTTCACGCGACAGCCCCAGCATTTT	CASSLKVSWTEVFTRQPQHF
TRBV10-3	TRBJ1-1	once	.	TGTGCCATCAGTGAGATAGGGGTGAACACTGAAGCTTTCTTT	CAISEIGVNTEAFF
TRBV6-5	TRBJ1-2	.	TRBD1	TGTGCCAGCGGGACAGATTATGGCTACACCTTC	CASGTDYGYTF
TRBV19	TRBJ1-2	.	.	TGTGCCACCGGACAGGGCTACACCTTC	CATGQGYTF
TRBV25-1	TRBJ2-7	.	.	TGTGCCAGCAGAGTAGGGGTCCAGCAGTACTTC	CASRVGVQQYF
TRBV10-3	TRBJ2-7	.	.	TGTGCCATCAGGGTTTCGTGGGCAGGGTCCCCTATCGAGTACTTC	CAIRVSWAGSPIEYF
TRBV7-6	TRBJ2-7	.	TRBD1	TGTGCCAGCAGCCCCGGGACAGGGGCCGAGCAGTACTTC	CASSPGTGAEQYF
TRBV11-2	TRBJ1-2	.	TRBD1	TGTGCCAGCAGCACAGGGGGTTATAGTTCTGGCTACACCTTC	CASSTGGYSSGYTF
TRBV30	TRBJ1-4	.	.	TGTGCCTGGAGTGTACAGGAAGGGAACAAACTGTTTTTT	CAWSVQEGNKLFF
TRBV6-5	TRBJ2-1	.	TRBD2	TGTGCCAGCAGGAGCGGGGTCGGCTCCTACAATGAGCAGTTCTTC	CASRSGVGSYNEQFF
TRBV5-4	TRBJ2-3	many	.	TGTGCCAGCAGCTTGGCCGGGAGAGATACGCAGTATTTT	CASSLAGRDTQYF
TRBV5-4	TRBJ2-3	.	TRBD2	TGTGCCAGCAGTTATACTAGCGGGGGGGCCAAAGATACGCAGTATTTT	CASSYTSGGAKDTQYF
TRBV5-1	TRBJ1-2	once	.	TGCGCCAGCAGCTTGGACACCCTGATGGTAGGCTACACCTTC	CASSLDTLMVGYTF